The 25 T cell receptor beta chains presented below share a single source sample, sequenced in a study of beta chain features in type 1 diabetes. Every bit of the isolated RNA underwent reverse transcription, so sequencing read expressed TCRB transcripts. Assay: immunoSEQ multiplex PCR; the TCRdb copy retains only in-frame clones and omits some. The table has hundreds of thousands of clones, 15% to 20% seen once; the top ten hold 0.02% to 0.025%. Sequencing input: naive CD4+ T cells from blood. Receptors originate from a woman younger than 35 in good health.

The chain combines TRBV10-3 with TRBJ1-1; D gene unclear. The CDR3 is 11 amino acids. Germline lookup yields CDR1 ENHRY and CDR2 SYGVKD. V dropped 3 bases and J dropped 11 bases, with 10 bases sitting between them. CDR3 sequence reads: CAISDAPGAFF. CDR3 bases: TGTGCCATCAGTGACGCCCCTGGCGCTTTCTTT.

The chain uses TRBV6-1 and TRBJ1-5, with D unresolved. CDR3 length: 14 amino acids. Trimming stripped 2 bases from V and 1 base from J, with 6 bases between. Germline V lookup: CDR1 MNHNS, CDR2 SASEGT. The DNA of the CDR3 is TGTGCCAGCAGTGAAAGGTGGAGCAATCAGCCCCAGCATTTT. It encodes CASSERWSNQPQHF.

This clone was counted only a few times. CDR3 amino acids: CAISGTGFTSGANVLTF. The CDR3 DNA sequence: TGTGCCATCAGTGGTACAGGATTTACCTCTGGGGCCAACGTCCTGACTTTC. This sequence joins TRBV10-3 and TRBJ2-6, with D perhaps TRBD1 (5 bases). This CDR3 is built from 17 residues. CDR1 is ENHRY, CDR2 SYGVKD, per germline. Trimming removed 4 bases at V and 0 bases at J, with 13 bases between.

The chain recombines TRBV5-5 with TRBJ2-7; the match to TRBD1 covers 7 bases. CDR1 and CDR2 from the germline V gene are SGHKS and YYEKEE (reference sequence). The CDR3 has 15 residues. J was trimmed by 4 bases and V by 1 base; bases with no gene match: 8. CDR3 sequence reads: CASSLPGTVQYEQYF. The DNA of the CDR3 is TGTGCCAGCAGCTTGCCAGGGACAGTCCAATACGAGCAGTACTTC.

This clone appeared a few times. The chain uses TRBV15 and TRBJ1-4; TRBD1 matches 9 bases. The CDR3 has 15 residues. V trimming: 8 bases; J trimming: 4 bases; junction bases outside the gene matches: 8. From germline, CDR1 is LNHNV and CDR2 YYDKDF (reference sequence). The DNA for the CDR3 is TGTGCCACCGGTTTGGGGGACAGGGATAATGAAAAACTGTTTTTT. This codes for CATGLGDRDNEKLFF. Drawing the rest from reference TRBV15 and TRBJ1-4, the complete variable domain is DAMVIQNPRYQVTQFGKPVTLSCSQTLNHNVMYWYQQKSSQAPKLLFHYYDKDFNNEADTPDNFQSRRPNTSFCFLDIRSPGLGDTAMYLCATGLGDRDNEKLFFGSGTQLSVL.

The V gene is TRBV5-1, the J gene TRBJ1-2, with D uncertain. V gave up 4 bases and J gave up 3 bases, with 13 bases separating them. The length of the CDR3 is 14 residues. CDR1 and CDR2 (germline): SGHRS, YFSETQ. CDR3 loop: CASSPEGVYYGYTF. CDR3 bases: TGCGCCAGCAGCCCCGAGGGAGTTTACTATGGCTACACCTTC.

V gene TRBV7-8 combines with J gene TRBJ1-4; 9 bases match TRBD1. Germline CDR1 and CDR2: SGHVS and FQNEAQ. This CDR3 has 16 residues. J gave up 6 bases and V 1 base, and 6 bases lay outside the gene matches. DNA for the CDR3: TGTGCCAGCAGCTTAGGGGGGACAGGGTCTTATGAAAAACTGTTTTTT. It codes for CASSLGGTGSYEKLFF.

The chain has TRBV7-9 and TRBJ2-1; 9 bases line up with TRBD2. After removal of 6 bases from V and 2 bases from J, the junction contained 11 bases not matched to a gene. CDR1 is SEHNR and CDR2 is FQNEAQ in the germline V gene (reference sequence). The CDR3 has 17 residues. CDR3 DNA sequence: TGTGCCAGCAGAACCGGGACTAGCTCGTTACCCTACAATGAGCAGTTCTTC. The encoded protein is CASRTGTSSLPYNEQFF.

The V and J genes are TRBV4-1 and TRBJ2-1; the D gene is possibly TRBD2 (6 bases). This CDR3 comprises 17 residues. CDR1 and CDR2 (germline): MGHRA, YSYEKL. Trimming stripped 1 base from V and 0 bases from J, with 13 bases between. The CDR3 DNA sequence: TGCGCCAGCAGCCAAGGGAGCGGGCCAACCTCCTACAATGAGCAGTTCTTC. Encoded protein: CASSQGSGPTSYNEQFF.

The chain recombines TRBV11-2 with TRBJ2-1; 7 nucleotides agree with TRBD1. The CDR3 contains 16 residues. Germline assignment: CDR1 SGHAT and CDR2 FQNNGV. Losses at the gene ends were 5 bases for V and 2 bases for J; bases not matched to a gene: 9. The CDR3 is CASSQPRQGTYNEQFF. CDR3 DNA sequence: TGTGCCAGCAGCCAACCGAGACAGGGTACCTACAATGAGCAGTTCTTC.

The chain employs TRBV27 and TRBJ2-1; 9 bases align to TRBD2. This CDR3 contains 18 residues. V was clipped by 8 bases and J by 7 bases; unmatched bases: 21. The V gene's germline CDR1 is MNHEY and CDR2 SMNVEV (reference sequence). The CDR3 sequence is CASASLRSGGPPKNEQFF. The CDR3 DNA reads TGTGCCAGCGCTAGTCTGCGGAGCGGGGGGCCCCCTAAAAATGAGCAGTTCTTC.

The chain joins TRBV2 to TRBJ1-5; 7 nucleotides line up with TRBD1. With V trimmed by 6 bases and J by 5 bases, 4 bases remained unmatched. This CDR3 region has 13 residues. Per germline, CDR1 SNHLY and CDR2 FYNNEI. CDR3 sequence: CASRAGGDQPQHF. CDR3 bases: TGTGCCAGCAGGGCAGGGGGGGATCAGCCCCAGCATTTT. Full variable domain (rest looked up from reference TRBV2 and TRBJ1-5): EPEVTQTPSHQVTQMGQEVILRCVPISNHLYFYWYRQILGQKVEFLVSFYNNEISEKSEIFDDQFSVERPDGSNFTLKIRSTKLEDSAMYFCASRAGGDQPQHFGDGTRLSIL.

The chain employs TRBV27 and TRBJ2-1; D remains unclear. The germline V gene has CDR1 MNHEY and CDR2 SMNVEV (reference sequence). Trimming stripped 6 bases from V and 4 bases from J, with 13 bases between. This CDR3 is 14 amino acids long. CDR3 amino acids: CASSRMVGYNEQFF. The CDR3 region has the DNA TGTGCCAGCAGCCGGATGGTGGGATACAATGAGCAGTTCTTC.

This clone was observed a handful of times. Other nucleotide sequences in the sample specify the same CDR3. This rearrangement joins TRBV20-1 to TRBJ2-7; TRBD1 agrees at 7 bases. The V segment lost 5 bases and the J segment 5 bases; nucleotides outside the gene matches: 3. In germline, CDR1 is DFQATT, CDR2 SNEGSKA (reference sequence). CDR3 length: 11 residues. Here the CDR3 reads CSARTGDEQYF. In DNA form, the CDR3 reads TGCAGTGCTCGAACAGGGGACGAGCAGTACTTC.

As concerns this clone: Other DNA sequences in the sample encode the same CDR3. The V and J genes are TRBV28 and TRBJ2-7, with a possible D match to TRBD1 (6 bases). This CDR3 region has 12 residues. V was trimmed by 5 bases and J by 4 bases, leaving 9 bases between them. Per the germline V gene, CDR1 is MDHEN and CDR2 is SYDVKM. This CDR3 reads CASSGGQYEQYF. The CDR3 nucleotides read TGTGCCAGCAGTGGCGGACAGTACGAGCAGTACTTC.

Only a few counts were recorded for this clone. This rearrangement joins TRBV15 to TRBJ2-1, with 7 bases identical to TRBD2. The V gene end was trimmed by 0 bases and the J gene end by 0 bases; junction bases not matched to a gene: 8. This CDR3 contains 18 residues. Germline lookup yields CDR1 LNHNV and CDR2 YYDKDF (reference sequence). CDR3 coding DNA: TGTGCCACCAGCAGAGAACTGGGAGGGACGAGCTCCTACAATGAGCAGTTCTTC. Translation: CATSRELGGTSSYNEQFF.

This chain uses TRBV7-3 with TRBJ1-1; D uncertain. CDR1 and CDR2 (germline): SGHTA, FQGTGA. CDR3 length: 13 residues. Trimming took 6 bases from V and 8 from J, leaving 16 bases between them. DNA of the CDR3: TGTGCCAGCAGTCCCGGCCACCTATCAGAAGCTTTCTTT. It encodes CASSPGHLSEAFF.

This clone was counted a few times. The chain has TRBV28 and TRBJ2-7; D gene unclear. This CDR3 comprises 14 residues. The germline V gene has CDR1 MDHEN and CDR2 SYDVKM. The ends were cut back, 6 bases at V and 1 base at J, with 13 bases in the middle. The CDR3 coding sequence is TGTGCCAGCAGGACTCTAACAGTATCCTACGAGCAGTACTTC. Protein: CASRTLTVSYEQYF.

This clone was counted only a few times. This chain joins TRBV19 and TRBJ2-1, with 9 positions matching TRBD2. Germline V gene sequence: CDR1 LNHDA, CDR2 SQIVND (reference sequence). This CDR3 is built from 17 residues. Trimming took 5 bases from V and 9 from J; bases not matched to a gene: 17. The CDR3 here is CASSFGRNSGSLREQFF. As DNA, the CDR3 is TGTGCCAGTAGTTTCGGACGGAATAGCGGGAGTTTACGTGAGCAGTTCTTC.

A few counts support this clone. The rearrangement links TRBV11-2 to TRBJ1-2; D call uncertain. Trimming removed 1 base at V and 2 bases at J, with 8 bases between. The CDR3 is 14 amino acids. In germline, CDR1 is SGHAT, CDR2 FQNNGV. The CDR3 sequence: CASSLAFDNYGYTF. As DNA, the CDR3 is TGTGCCAGCAGCTTAGCCTTTGACAACTATGGCTACACCTTC.

The rearrangement joins TRBV13 to TRBJ2-7, with D maybe TRBD2 (6 bases). V was cut by 0 bases and J by 2 bases, with 14 bases left in between. This CDR3 spans 16 amino acids. Germline V gene sequence: CDR1 PRHDT, CDR2 FYEKMQ (reference sequence). The CDR3 region has the DNA TGTGCCAGCAGCTTAGGGTTCGGGACTCCTCCCTACGAGCAGTACTTC. Translated: CASSLGFGTPPYEQYF. Full variable domain (remainder filled in from reference TRBV13 and TRBJ2-7): AAGVIQSPRHLIKEKRETATLKCYPIPRHDTVYWYQQGPGQDPQFLISFYEKMQSDKGSIPDRFSAQQFSDYHSELNMSSLELGDSALYFCASSLGFGTPPYEQYFGPGTRLTVT.

The sample holds a few counts of this clone. J is TRBJ1-4 and V is TRBV5-4, with a tentative D call TRBD1 (5 bases). Germline lookup yields CDR1 SGHNT and CDR2 YYREEE (reference sequence). The germline V and J ends were trimmed by 1 base and 4 bases, with 11 bases remaining between them. There are 15 residues in the CDR3. CDR3 sequence reads: CASSLNRGINEKLFF. CDR3 bases: TGTGCCAGCAGCTTGAATAGGGGCATTAATGAAAAACTGTTTTTT.

The chain uses TRBV7-9 and TRBJ2-7; a weak D match, TRBD1 (6 bases). V was cut by 1 base and J by 2 bases, with 9 bases left in between. This CDR3 is built from 14 residues. CDR1 and CDR2 (germline): SEHNR, FQNEAQ (reference sequence). DNA for the CDR3: TGTGCCAGCAGCTTAGGGGGGCGTCCCTACGAGCAGTACTTC. Translating it yields CASSLGGRPYEQYF.

For the CDR3, the DNA is TGTGCCAGCAGCCCCCACGGCACCTACAATGAGCAGTTCTTC. Translation: CASSPHGTYNEQFF. The gene calls are TRBV7-3 and TRBJ2-1; unclear D gene. This CDR3 is built from 14 residues. Trimming removed 5 bases at V and 2 bases at J, with 10 bases between. CDR1 SGHTA and CDR2 FQGTGA come from the germline V gene.

The CDR3 DNA reads as TGCAGCGTTGATGGACTAGCGGGAGGGCCTCTCTACAATGAGCAGTTCTTC. Its protein is CSVDGLAGGPLYNEQFF. The genes are TRBV29-1 and TRBJ2-1, with 15 bases fitting TRBD2. From germline, CDR1 is SQVTM and CDR2 ANQGSEA. Trimming cost V 3 bases and J 3 bases; bases outside gene matches: 6. The CDR3 loop spans 17 amino acids.